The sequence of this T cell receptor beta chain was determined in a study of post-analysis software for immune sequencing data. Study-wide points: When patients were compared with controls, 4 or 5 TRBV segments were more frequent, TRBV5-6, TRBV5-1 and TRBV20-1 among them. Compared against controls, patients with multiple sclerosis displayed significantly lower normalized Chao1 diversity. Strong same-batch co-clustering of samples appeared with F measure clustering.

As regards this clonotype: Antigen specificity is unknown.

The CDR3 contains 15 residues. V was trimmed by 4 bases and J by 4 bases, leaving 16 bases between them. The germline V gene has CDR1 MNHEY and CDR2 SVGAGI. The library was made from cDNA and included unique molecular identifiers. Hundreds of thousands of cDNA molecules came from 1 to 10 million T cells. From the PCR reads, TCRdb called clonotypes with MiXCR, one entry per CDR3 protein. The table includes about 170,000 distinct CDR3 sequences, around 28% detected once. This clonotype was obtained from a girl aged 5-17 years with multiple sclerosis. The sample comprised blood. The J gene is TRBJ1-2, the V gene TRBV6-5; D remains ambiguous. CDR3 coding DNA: TGTGCCAGCAGTTTCCAGACGGGAGCGACCTATGGCTACACCTTC. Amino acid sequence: CASSFQTGATYGYTF.